The next 11 T cell receptor beta chains were all read from a single sample in a study of glioma-infiltrating T cells. The iRepertoire nested amplicon-rescue multiplex PCR amplified TCR alpha and beta CDR3s from RNA. TCRdb re-called the multiplex PCR reads with MiXCR, one entry per CDR3 protein. This table has about 93,000 distinct CDR3 sequences, about 40% appearing once. Material: glioma tissue, nonneoplastic brain tissue, or PBMCs (not recorded which). All receptors come from a human donor with low-grade glioma or glioblastoma, undergoing nonglioma brain surgery, or in good health (not recorded which).

The chain links TRBV7-2 to TRBJ2-7; TRBD2 might be the D (5 bases). This CDR3 region has 18 residues. Germline V gene lookup returns CDR1 SGHTA and CDR2 FQGNSA. V dropped 5 bases and J dropped 0 bases, with 23 bases sitting between them. The CDR3: CASSPLLPGVGNSYEQYF. DNA for the CDR3: TGTGCCAGCAGCCCGCTGCTTCCCGGGGTGGGCAACTCCTACGAGCAGTACTTC.

The chain has TRBV6-5 and TRBJ1-2; D might be TRBD1 (6 bases). Trimming pared 5 bases from V and 8 bases from J, leaving 21 bases between. Germline V gives CDR1 MNHEY, CDR2 SVGAGI. This CDR3 has 15 amino acids. CDR3 nucleotides: TGTGCCAGCAGTCAGCGGACAGCTCCTACTGGGGGCTACACCTTC. It translates to CASSQRTAPTGGYTF.

This clonotype was detected many times. The V call is TRBV28, the J call TRBJ2-7, with TRBD1 matching over 7 bases. The CDR3 length is 15 residues. Germline lookup yields CDR1 MDHEN and CDR2 SYDVKM. After removal of 5 bases from V and 3 bases from J, the junction contained 10 bases not matched to a gene. CDR3 sequence reads: CASSKPGTANYEQYF. In nucleotides, the CDR3 is TGTGCCAGCAGTAAACCCGGGACAGCTAACTACGAGCAGTACTTC.

This clonotype appeared many times. The chain uses TRBV19 and TRBJ2-3; 7 nucleotides match TRBD2. Looked up from germline, CDR1 is LNHDA and CDR2 is SQIVND (reference sequence). V lost 3 bases, J lost 1 base, and 4 bases stayed unmatched. The CDR3 is 15 amino acids. As DNA, the CDR3 is TGTGCCAGTAGTATTGCGAGCGGGGGCACAGATACGCAGTATTTT. Translation: CASSIASGGTDTQYF.

With respect to this clonotype: This may stem from a read error, because a much larger clone lies one nucleotide away. The rearrangement joins TRBV18 to TRBJ2-1; D possibly corresponds to TRBD2 (7 bases). The CDR3 is 16 amino acids. V was clipped by 4 bases and J by 9 bases, with 22 bases between them. Germline V CDR1 and CDR2: KGHSH, LQKENI. The CDR3 sequence: CASSQPGLPGVSEQFF. The DNA of the CDR3 is TGTGCCAGCTCACAACCGGGACTACCAGGGGTTAGTGAGCAGTTCTTC.

About this clonotype itself: Its ends do not fully match the called genes, so a read error is possible. The chain uses TRBV7-2 and TRBJ1-1, with D possibly being TRBD1 (5 bases). The CDR3 length is 13 residues. From germline, CDR1 is SGHTA and CDR2 FQGNSA. For the CDR3, the DNA is TGTGCCAGCAGCTCACAGGAGGCACAAGAAGCCTTCTTT. This sequence encodes CASSSQEAQEAFF.

This clonotype has ten or more counts. The gene calls are TRBV6-2 or TRBV6-3 and TRBJ2-3; D is possibly TRBD1 (5 bases). V was clipped by 0 bases and J by 2 bases, with 9 bases between them. CDR3 length: 15 amino acids. From germline, CDR1 is MNHEY and CDR2 SVGEGT. The DNA for the CDR3 is TGTGCCAGCAGTTACTCGACAGTTGTCACAGATACGCAGTATTTT. Translated: CASSYSTVVTDTQYF.

This clonotype was counted many times. This chain uses TRBV19 with TRBJ1-1; TRBD1 aligns across 8 bases. Trimming at V came to 5 bases and at J to 11 bases, leaving 7 bases not matched to a gene. The CDR3 totals 12 residues. Germline V gives CDR1 LNHDA, CDR2 SQIVND (reference sequence). For the CDR3, the DNA is TGTGCCAGTAGTGTAGGTACAGGGGGGGCTTTCTTT. Protein: CASSVGTGGAFF.

This clonotype was recorded at least ten times. CDR3: CASSLGTGYTEAFF. The CDR3 DNA reads as TGTGCCAGCAGCTTAGGGACAGGGTATACTGAAGCTTTCTTT. The genes are TRBV7-2 and TRBJ1-1; TRBD1 agrees at 8 bases. Germline lookup yields CDR1 SGHTA and CDR2 FQGNSA. The V gene end was trimmed by 1 base and the J gene end by 5 bases; junction bases not matched to a gene: 3. CDR3 length: 14 residues.

Note on this clonotype: A read error may produce the germline difference seen at one junction end. The chain couples TRBV25-1 to TRBJ2-7, with a possible D match to TRBD2 (6 bases). Germline V gene data show CDR1 as MGHDK and CDR2 as SYGVNS. This CDR3 spans 12 amino acids. The CDR3 loop is CASSFPAGEQYF. The CDR3 DNA follows: TGTGCTAGCAGTTTTCCCGCGGGGGAGCAGTACTTC.

Notes on this clonotype: Given a much more abundant clone one base away, this may be a read error. The chain joins TRBV29-1 to TRBJ1-1; D is unresolved. In germline, CDR1 is SQVTM, CDR2 ANQGSEA. The CDR3 covers 14 residues. The CDR3 DNA is TGCATCGTTGATGACCAGTACTTGAACACTGAAGCTTTCTTT. Residues: CIVDDQYLNTEAFF.